One sample yielded the 16 T cell receptor beta chains listed below, sequenced in a study of radiotherapy plus CTLA-4 blockade in lung cancer. The table came from immunoSEQ multiplex PCR; TCRdb's copy has only in-frame clones and leaves some out. The sample holds more than 95,000 clones, around 74% seen once. Sequencing used peripheral blood, obtained from a patient treated with radiotherapy plus ipilimumab. The receptors derive from a human donor with non-small cell lung cancer who had a partial response to radiotherapy plus ipilimumab. Some clones in this sample may be carry-over from other donors' samples.

This clone was observed a few times. This sample includes further DNA sequences coding for the same CDR3. The rearrangement links TRBV7-3 to TRBJ2-1; perhaps TRBD2 as D (6 bases). The V gene lost 6 bases and the J gene lost 4 bases, with 13 bases spanning the gap. The germline V gene encodes CDR1 SGHTA and CDR2 FQGTGA. This CDR3 spans 14 amino acids. The CDR3 loop reads CASSTGLPYNEQFF. The CDR3, as DNA: TGTGCCAGCAGTACTGGACTACCTTACAATGAGCAGTTCTTC.

The chain employs TRBV2 and TRBJ2-3; TRBD1 matches at 9 bases. Germline V gene sequence: CDR1 SNHLY, CDR2 FYNNEI. The V gene end was trimmed by 8 bases and the J gene end by 4 bases; junction bases not matched to a gene: 4. This CDR3 spans 13 amino acids. This CDR3 is CASRDRVPDTQYF. The DNA of the CDR3 is TGTGCCAGCCGGGACAGGGTACCAGATACGCAGTATTTT.

J is TRBJ2-1 and V is TRBV7-2; 7 bases align to TRBD1. Trimming took 5 bases from V and 2 from J; bases not matched to a gene: 3. CDR3 length equals 14 residues. Germline V gene data show CDR1 as SGHTA and CDR2 as FQGNSA. The CDR3 sequence is CASSLGTAYNEQFF. The CDR3, as DNA: TGTGCCAGCAGCCTCGGGACAGCCTACAATGAGCAGTTCTTC. Using reference TRBV7-2 and TRBJ2-1 for the parts outside the CDR3, the full variable domain is GAGVSQSPSNKVTEKGKDVELRCDPISGHTALYWYRQSLGQGLEFLIYFQGNSAPDKSGLPSDRFSAERTGGSVSTLTIQRTQQEDSAVYLCASSLGTAYNEQFFGPGTRLTVL.

This clone was recorded a few times. The same CDR3 can be traced to other DNA sequences in this sample. This chain uses TRBV19 with TRBJ1-2; D perhaps matches TRBD1 (6 bases). The CDR3 runs to 13 residues. From germline, CDR1 is LNHDA and CDR2 SQIVND (reference sequence). The V and J ends lost 4 bases and 2 bases respectively, with 8 bases between them. CDR3 nucleotide sequence: TGTGCCAGTAGTAAACAGGGAAACTATGGCTACACCTTC. This translates into CASSKQGNYGYTF.

The chain carries TRBV11-2 and TRBJ2-1; 12 nucleotides line up with TRBD2. Looked up from germline, CDR1 is SGHAT and CDR2 is FQNNGV. Trimming cost V 5 bases and J 6 bases; bases outside gene matches: 5. This CDR3 has 15 residues. The CDR3 reads CASSQLAGGINEQFF. Here the CDR3 DNA reads TGTGCCAGCAGCCAACTAGCGGGAGGAATCAATGAGCAGTTCTTC. The variable domain in full, completed from reference TRBV11-2 and TRBJ2-1, reads EAGVAQSPRYKIIEKRQSVAFWCNPISGHATLYWYQQILGQGPKLLIQFQNNGVVDDSQLPKDRFSAERLKGVDSTLKIQPAKLEDSAVYLCASSQLAGGINEQFFGPGTRLTVL.

This clone has a handful of counts. V gene TRBV13 combines with J gene TRBJ1-3; D unclear. Germline V gives CDR1 PRHDT, CDR2 FYEKMQ (reference sequence). The CDR3 is made up of 16 amino acids. Trimming left V 0 bases short and J 3 bases short, with 12 bases between. CDR3 coding DNA: TGTGCCAGCAGCTTAGGTGCCTACCGAGTTGGAAACACCATATATTTT. Translation gives CASSLGAYRVGNTIYF. The entire variable domain, with the rest obtained from reference TRBV13 and TRBJ1-3, is as follows: AAGVIQSPRHLIKEKRETATLKCYPIPRHDTVYWYQQGPGQDPQFLISFYEKMQSDKGSIPDRFSAQQFSDYHSELNMSSLELGDSALYFCASSLGAYRVGNTIYFGEGSWLTVV.

A few counts support this clone. Here the CDR3 reads CASSLVGLAGGNRYEQYF. In nucleotides, the CDR3 is TGTGCCAGCAGCTTGGTTGGACTAGCGGGAGGGAACCGCTACGAGCAGTACTTC. The chain joins TRBV7-9 to TRBJ2-7, with 15 bases identical to TRBD2. Unmatched junction bases numbered 9, after V lost 3 bases and J lost 3 bases. CDR3 length: 18 amino acids. Germline V gene lookup returns CDR1 SEHNR and CDR2 FQNEAQ (reference sequence).

This clone was observed once. V gene TRBV19 combines with J gene TRBJ1-5; no reliable D call. In germline, CDR1 is LNHDA, CDR2 SQIVND (reference sequence). Deletions cut 5 bases from V and 6 bases from J, with 26 bases between. CDR3 length equals 18 residues. The CDR3 loop is CASSLRGSYRVEPQPQHF. CDR3 nucleotides: TGTGCCAGTAGTCTACGGGGAAGCTATCGGGTTGAGCCTCAGCCCCAGCATTTT.

The count of this clone is one. Here the CDR3 DNA reads TGTGCCTGGAGACAGAGTACCAATGAGCAGTTCTTC. As protein: CAWRQSTNEQFF. This rearrangement joins TRBV30 to TRBJ2-1; D remains unclear. The germline CDR1 and CDR2 sequences are GTSNPN and SVGIG (reference sequence). The CDR3 covers 12 residues. Trimming removed 3 bases from V and 6 bases from J, with 9 bases in between.

This chain uses TRBV11-2 with TRBJ1-2, with no clear D. Trimming cost V 5 bases and J 1 base, with 5 bases left between them. The CDR3 totals 12 residues. Germline CDR1 reads SGHAT; CDR2 reads FQNNGV. The DNA of the CDR3 is TGTGCCAGCAGCGAGGATAACTATGGCTACACCTTC. Amino acid sequence: CASSEDNYGYTF.

V gene TRBV27 combines with J gene TRBJ2-7, with TRBD1 matching 7 bases. Germline V gene lookup returns CDR1 MNHEY and CDR2 SMNVEV (reference sequence). V was clipped by 5 bases and J by 3 bases; unmatched bases: 13. This CDR3 has 16 amino acids. CDR3 loop: CASSPQRTGKVYEQYF. In DNA, the CDR3 is TGTGCCAGCAGTCCCCAAAGGACAGGCAAGGTCTACGAGCAGTACTTC.

V gene TRBV6-5 combines with J gene TRBJ1-2, with 8 bases that match TRBD1. V shed 6 bases, J shed 4 bases, and the junction held 4 bases outside the gene matches. CDR1 is MNHEY, CDR2 SVGAGI, per germline. This CDR3 has 13 residues. The CDR3 loop is CASSRGTGYGYTF. The CDR3 DNA sequence: TGTGCCAGCAGCCGAGGGACAGGCTATGGCTACACCTTC.

This clone was seen more than once but under ten times. The V gene is TRBV10-3, the J gene TRBJ1-2; 12 bases agree with TRBD1. The V gene's germline CDR1 is ENHRY and CDR2 SYGVKD. This CDR3 contains 15 residues. J lost 0 bases, V lost 4 bases, and 0 bases had no gene match. For the CDR3, the DNA is TGTGCCATCAGTGGGGACAGGGGGCCTAACTATGGCTACACCTTC. This translates into CAISGDRGPNYGYTF.

Comment on this clone: The same CDR3 arises from other DNA sequences in this sample as well. The V gene is TRBV9, the J gene TRBJ2-3, with 10 bases matching TRBD2. V was pared by 1 base and J by 5 bases, with 7 bases of the junction left unmatched. CDR1 and CDR2 from the germline V gene are SGDLS and YYNGEE. This CDR3 comprises 16 residues. CDR3: CASSVTTSGVQDTQYF. In DNA, the CDR3 is TGTGCCAGCAGCGTAACAACTAGCGGGGTGCAAGATACGCAGTATTTT.

This clone was observed once. V is TRBV5-6 and J is TRBJ1-5; maybe TRBD1 (5 bases). Trimming left V 7 bases short and J 6 bases short, with 14 bases between. The length of the CDR3 is 13 residues. Per the germline V gene, CDR1 is SGHDT and CDR2 is YYEEEE. This chain's CDR3 is CASGRGGIQPQHF. CDR3 in DNA: TGTGCCAGCGGAAGGGGTGGCATTCAGCCCCAGCATTTT.

The V call is TRBV28, the J call TRBJ1-4; D uncertain. The CDR3 runs to 12 residues. The V end was cut by 6 bases, the J end by 8 bases, with 10 bases between. Germline CDR1 and CDR2: MDHEN and SYDVKM. DNA of the CDR3: TGTGCCAGCAGCCTCTTCCAGGAAAAACTGTTTTTT. Its protein is CASSLFQEKLFF.